The 23 T cell receptor beta chains given below trace back to one sample, sequenced in a study of shared clonotypes between healthy human individuals. The method was immunoSEQ multiplex PCR; TCRdb's version includes in-frame clones alone and lacks a portion of them. The sample lists 630,000 or so clones, about 98% seen once, with approximately 0.3% in the top ten. In the naive CD8 group, cells lacked CD45RO and were positively selected for CCR7, so terminally differentiated effector memory CD45RA+ cells were left out. The sequenced sample was naive CD8+ T cells sorted from blood. These receptors were collected from a man aged 30-40 years in good health.

V is TRBV7-8 and J is TRBJ2-7, with 14 bases fitting TRBD2. The CDR3 consists of 17 residues. Unmatched junction bases numbered 10, after V lost 5 bases and J lost 4 bases. CDR1 and CDR2 from the germline V gene are SGHVS and FQNEAQ. CDR3 sequence (DNA): TGTGCCAGCAGCAGACTAGCGGGAGGGCTACAATTATACGAGCAGTACTTC. It codes for CASSRLAGGLQLYEQYF.

The chain uses TRBV6-1 and TRBJ1-5; D might be TRBD1 (5 bases). The CDR3 has 13 residues. Looked up from germline, CDR1 is MNHNS and CDR2 is SASEGT. Trimming removed 8 bases at V and 4 bases at J, with 12 bases between. DNA of the CDR3: TGTGCCAGCGAAGTGACAGTTAATCAGCCCCAGCATTTT. As protein: CASEVTVNQPQHF.

The J gene is TRBJ2-1, the V gene TRBV27, with D perhaps TRBD2 (6 bases). V lost 5 bases and J 8 bases, leaving 19 bases between the germline ends. This CDR3 contains 15 residues. Per germline, CDR1 MNHEY and CDR2 SMNVEV (reference sequence). The CDR3 bases are TGTGCCAGCAGTCCCACTATTGGGGGGACGGATGAGCAGTTCTTC. This sequence encodes CASSPTIGGTDEQFF.

The rearrangement uses TRBV27 and TRBJ1-5; D uncertain. There are 12 residues in the CDR3. Germline CDR1 reads MNHEY; CDR2 reads SMNVEV (reference sequence). V dropped 2 bases and J dropped 6 bases, with 5 bases sitting between them. The CDR3 spells CASSLKFQPQHF. The CDR3 nucleotides read TGTGCCAGCAGTTTAAAATTTCAGCCCCAGCATTTT.

The sample holds one count of this clone. The V call is TRBV27, the J call TRBJ2-7; tentative D call: TRBD1 (5 bases). This CDR3 has 13 residues. Germline CDR1 MNHEY, CDR2 SMNVEV (reference sequence). V gave up 4 bases and J gave up 5 bases, with 12 bases separating them. The CDR3, as DNA: TGTGCCAGCAGTTCTGTCAGGGCCCACGAGCAGTACTTC. This translates into CASSSVRAHEQYF.

This clone turned up a few times. The gene calls are TRBV28 and TRBJ2-7; 9 bases are shared with TRBD1. V dropped 5 bases and J dropped 5; count of bases not matched to a gene: 13. From germline, CDR1 is MDHEN and CDR2 SYDVKM. This CDR3 is built from 16 residues. CDR3 protein: CASSTTLRDRVHEQYF. The CDR3 region has the DNA TGTGCCAGCAGTACCACCCTCCGGGACAGGGTCCACGAGCAGTACTTC. The full variable domain, its missing parts supplied by reference TRBV28 and TRBJ2-7, is DVKVTQSSRYLVKRTGEKVFLECVQDMDHENMFWYRQDPGLGLRLIYFSYDVKMKEKGDIPEGYSVSREKKERFSLILESASTNQTSMYLCASSTTLRDRVHEQYFGPGTRLTVT.

CDR3 in DNA: TGTGCCAGCAGACGCCTGGGGGGGAGCTCCTACGAGCAGTACTTC. This codes for CASRRLGGSSYEQYF. This chain links TRBV5-8 with TRBJ2-7, with TRBD2 matching over 7 bases. J gave up 0 bases and V 5 bases, and 8 bases lay outside the gene matches. Looked up from germline, CDR1 is SGHTS and CDR2 is YDEGEE. The CDR3 is made up of 15 amino acids. Drawing the rest from reference TRBV5-8 and TRBJ2-7, the complete variable domain is EAGVTQSPTHLIKTRGQQATLRCSPISGHTSVYWYQQALGLGLQFLLWYDEGEERNRGNFPPRFSGRQFPNYSSELNVNALELEDSALYLCASRRLGGSSYEQYFGPGTRLTVT.

The V gene is TRBV10-2, the J gene TRBJ2-7, with unresolved D. Germline V gene sequence: CDR1 WSHSY, CDR2 SAAADI. The V gene lost 7 bases and the J gene lost 3 bases, with 16 bases spanning the gap. This CDR3 is 14 amino acids long. The CDR3 spells CASTIGLGGYEQYF. CDR3 DNA sequence: TGCGCCAGCACCATCGGCCTGGGCGGCTACGAGCAGTACTTC.

V and J are TRBV27 and TRBJ2-7; 8 bases are a match to TRBD1. Germline assignment: CDR1 MNHEY and CDR2 SMNVEV (reference sequence). V lost 0 bases, J lost 5 bases, and 6 bases stayed unmatched. CDR3 length: 15 residues. In nucleotides, the CDR3 is TGTGCCAGCAGTTTATCGTCGCAGGGGGCCCACGAGCAGTACTTC. Amino acid sequence: CASSLSSQGAHEQYF.

The chain combines TRBV7-9 with TRBJ2-7; D remains unclear. The V gene's germline CDR1 is SEHNR and CDR2 FQNEAQ (reference sequence). V gave up 4 bases and J gave up 2 bases, with 15 bases separating them. The CDR3 has 15 amino acids. CDR3 loop: CASSSPHRSAYEQYF. CDR3 DNA sequence: TGTGCCAGCAGCTCCCCTCATCGGTCGGCCTACGAGCAGTACTTC.

CDR3 loop: CASSGNSYEQYF. The CDR3 DNA reads TGTGCCAGCAGCGGCAACTCCTACGAGCAGTACTTC. The rearrangement joins TRBV11-2 to TRBJ2-7; no reliable D call. This CDR3 region has 12 residues. CDR1 is SGHAT, CDR2 FQNNGV, per germline. The V end lost 5 bases, the J end lost 0 bases, and 5 bases lay between the germline ends.

V usage is TRBV27 and J usage is TRBJ1-1; the D gene is possibly TRBD1 (5 bases). V lost 4 bases and J 5 bases, leaving 11 bases between the germline ends. There are 13 residues in the CDR3. The germline CDR1 and CDR2 sequences are MNHEY and SMNVEV (reference sequence). The CDR3 loop reads CASSSIGETEAFF. CDR3 sequence (DNA): TGTGCCAGCAGTTCAATAGGGGAGACTGAAGCTTTCTTT.

Remarks on this clone: At one boundary the junction diverges from the germline segment, which might be a read error. The chain links TRBV29-1 to TRBJ1-2; no definite D call. Germline V lookup: CDR1 SQVTM, CDR2 ANQGSEA. The CDR3 loop spans 11 amino acids. The CDR3 loop reads CSAERAYGYTF. CDR3 bases: TGCAGCGCTGAAAGGGCATATGGCTACACCTTC.

V gene TRBV27 combines with J gene TRBJ2-7; D ambiguous. The V gene lost 5 bases and the J gene lost 4 bases, with 12 bases spanning the gap. Germline values: CDR1 MNHEY, CDR2 SMNVEV (reference sequence). This CDR3 comprises 13 residues. The CDR3 protein is CASSVNAVYEQYF. Written as DNA, the CDR3 is TGTGCCAGCAGTGTCAATGCGGTGTACGAGCAGTACTTC.

The chain links TRBV18 to TRBJ2-3; TRBD2 agrees at 8 bases. The CDR3 loop spans 16 amino acids. V lost 3 bases, J lost 4 bases, and 9 bases stayed unmatched. The germline CDR1 and CDR2 sequences are KGHSH and LQKENI. The CDR3 DNA reads TGTGCCAGCTCACCGATTAGCGGGGTTGGGGCAGATACGCAGTATTTT. Translation: CASSPISGVGADTQYF.

The rearrangement links TRBV11-2 to TRBJ2-7; tentative D call: TRBD1 (6 bases). CDR1 and CDR2 (germline): SGHAT, FQNNGV. CDR3 length: 14 residues. V was trimmed by 1 base and J by 3 bases, leaving 10 bases between them. This chain's CDR3 is CASSLASGDYEQYF. The CDR3 DNA follows: TGTGCCAGCAGCTTAGCATCAGGGGACTACGAGCAGTACTTC.

The chain joins TRBV7-2 to TRBJ2-2; D gene ambiguous. The CDR3 length is 17 residues. Trimming took 2 bases from V and 0 from J, leaving 13 bases between them. Germline V gene lookup returns CDR1 SGHTA and CDR2 FQGNSA. CDR3 region: CASSLRWRGTNTGELFF. In nucleotides, the CDR3 is TGTGCCAGCAGCTTACGGTGGCGAGGTACGAACACCGGGGAGCTGTTTTTT.

The V gene is TRBV11-2, the J gene TRBJ2-2; D call uncertain. This CDR3 comprises 16 residues. Germline CDR1 reads SGHAT; CDR2 reads FQNNGV. V gave up 0 bases and J gave up 0 bases, with 8 bases separating them. The DNA for the CDR3 is TGTGCCAGCAGCTTAGATGGACGATCGAACACCGGGGAGCTGTTTTTT. This codes for CASSLDGRSNTGELFF.

In this sample, this clone turned up once. CDR3 coding DNA: TGTGCCAGCAGTGAAGCTGGGGTGAACACTGAAGCTTTCTTT. Translated: CASSEAGVNTEAFF. V and J are TRBV2 and TRBJ1-1; D uncertain. Germline assignment: CDR1 SNHLY and CDR2 FYNNEI. The length of the CDR3 is 14 residues. V dropped 0 bases and J dropped 0 bases, with 5 bases sitting between them.

The chain links TRBV5-4 to TRBJ2-7; tentative D call: TRBD1 (6 bases). Germline lookup yields CDR1 SGHNT and CDR2 YYREEE (reference sequence). The CDR3 runs to 14 residues. Trimming cost V 2 bases and J 2 bases, with 11 bases left between them. This chain's CDR3 is CASSFRDTAYEQYF. CDR3 in DNA: TGTGCCAGCAGCTTCAGGGACACGGCCTACGAGCAGTACTTC.

The rearrangement links TRBV27 to TRBJ2-3, with D perhaps TRBD2 (6 bases). The V gene lost 5 bases and the J gene lost 1 base, with 19 bases spanning the gap. Germline V CDR1 and CDR2: MNHEY, SMNVEV (reference sequence). CDR3 length equals 17 residues. This chain's CDR3 is CASSRHTSSIRTDTQYF. The DNA of the CDR3 is TGTGCCAGCAGTCGCCACACTAGCTCGATCCGCACAGATACGCAGTATTTT.

This rearrangement joins TRBV7-9 to TRBJ2-3; perhaps TRBD1 as D (5 bases). V was clipped by 1 base and J by 2 bases, with 13 bases between them. The V gene's germline CDR1 is SEHNR and CDR2 FQNEAQ (reference sequence). This CDR3 contains 16 residues. This chain's CDR3 is CASSLGTRALTDTQYF. In DNA form, the CDR3 reads TGTGCCAGCAGCTTAGGAACCAGGGCCCTCACAGATACGCAGTATTTT. The full variable domain, its missing parts supplied by reference TRBV7-9 and TRBJ2-3, is DTGVSQNPRHKITKRGQNVTFRCDPISEHNRLYWYRQTLGQGPEFLTYFQNEAQLEKSRLLSDRFSAERPKGSFSTLEIQRTEQGDSAMYLCASSLGTRALTDTQYFGPGTRLTVL.

This chain joins TRBV7-9 and TRBJ2-1; the D is unclear. The CDR3 loop spans 13 amino acids. Germline V gives CDR1 SEHNR, CDR2 FQNEAQ (reference sequence). V lost 1 base to trimming and J lost 7 bases, with 8 bases between them. Written as DNA, the CDR3 is TGTGCCAGCAGCTTAGTGCTAGGGAATGAGCAGTTCTTC. It encodes CASSLVLGNEQFF.